This T cell receptor beta chain was captured by sequencing in a study of cytomegalovirus exposure and HLA in healthy donors. Study conclusions and caveats: Highest at DRB1 and lowest at HLA-C, TCR association rates differed among HLA loci in a later analysis. Cytomegalovirus association was assigned to approximately 180 TCR beta chains. The majority of CMV-associated TCR beta chains were reported as apparently HLA-restricted in a later analysis.

About this clone: What it binds is not known.

Healthy donors of bone marrow made up the group. PCR involved 60 Vbeta and 13 Jbeta primers. Produced via immunoSEQ multiplex PCR; TCRdb's table is partial and in-frame only. The sample lists approximately 160,000 clones, around 75% occurring once. V lost 5 bases to trimming and J lost 7 bases, with 14 bases between them. The CDR3 covers 13 residues. Germline CDR1 SGHTA, CDR2 FQGTGA. The TCR comes from a human donor in good health. Material: PBMCs. This rearrangement joins TRBV7-3 to TRBJ1-1; D is possibly TRBD1 (6 bases). The CDR3 reads CASSRGRGCEAFF. The CDR3 bases are TGTGCCAGCAGCCGGGGCAGGGGATGTGAAGCTTTCTTT.